This entry lists 21 T cell receptor beta chains sequenced from one sample in a study of blood T cell repertoires in COVID-19. Measured with immunoSEQ multiplex PCR; TCRdb has only the in-frame clones, and not every one. Counted here are some 130,000 clones, around 90% occurring once; the ten biggest clones make up 3.5% to 5.5%. The sequencing sample was made of peripheral blood. These receptors all come from a man in his fifties or sixties with COVID-19, enrolled during active disease.

This chain links TRBV19 with TRBJ2-2; 7 bases align to TRBD1. The CDR3 has 16 residues. Trimming cost V 4 bases and J 0 bases; bases outside gene matches: 5. Germline loops: CDR1 LNHDA, CDR2 SQIVND (reference sequence). CDR3 coding DNA: TGTGCCAGTAGTACCCTCGGGACAGCGAACACCGGGGAGCTGTTTTTT. Protein: CASSTLGTANTGELFF.

V usage is TRBV29-1 and J usage is TRBJ1-6; tentatively, D is TRBD1 (6 bases). CDR3 length equals 13 residues. The germline V and J ends were trimmed by 7 bases and 7 bases, with 14 bases remaining between them. The germline V gene has CDR1 SQVTM and CDR2 ANQGSEA. The CDR3 sequence: CSARSGANSPLHF. CDR3 nucleotide sequence: TGCAGCGCCCGTTCAGGGGCGAATTCACCCCTCCACTTT.

The V and J genes are TRBV19 and TRBJ2-3; D uncertain. The CDR3 runs to 14 residues. Per germline, CDR1 LNHDA and CDR2 SQIVND (reference sequence). The germline V and J ends were trimmed by 3 bases and 1 base, with 8 bases remaining between them. In nucleotides, the CDR3 is TGTGCCAGTAGTATCCAGTCTCGCACAGATACGCAGTATTTT. It encodes CASSIQSRTDTQYF. Together with reference TRBV19 and TRBJ2-3, the CDR3 gives the full variable domain: DGGITQSPKYLFRKEGQNVTLSCEQNLNHDAMYWYRQDPGQGLRLIYYSQIVNDFQKGDIAEGYSVSREKKESFPLTVTSAQKNPTAFYLCASSIQSRTDTQYFGPGTRLTVL.

This clone was recorded a few times. The chain employs TRBV11-3 and TRBJ2-2; maybe TRBD1 (5 bases). The CDR3 is made up of 13 amino acids. Germline CDR1 reads SGHNT; CDR2 reads YENEEA. V dropped 4 bases and J dropped 7 bases, with 10 bases sitting between them. CDR3 bases: TGTGCCAGCAGCTCTGTAACAGGCGGGGAGCTGTTTTTT. This codes for CASSSVTGGELFF. Drawing the rest from reference TRBV11-3 and TRBJ2-2, the complete variable domain is EAGVVQSPRYKIIEKKQPVAFWCNPISGHNTLYWYLQNLGQGPELLIRYENEEAVDDSQLPKDRFSAERLKGVDSTLKIQPAELGDSAVYLCASSSVTGGELFFGEGSRLTVL.

This chain uses TRBV4-1 with TRBJ1-2; the D is unclear. Trimming removed 0 bases at V and 5 bases at J, with 10 bases between. The V gene's germline CDR1 is MGHRA and CDR2 YSYEKL. The CDR3 extends over 14 amino acids. Here the CDR3 reads CASSQESLKYGYTF. In nucleotides, the CDR3 is TGCGCCAGCAGCCAAGAAAGTCTAAAGTATGGCTACACCTTC.

V and J are TRBV11-2 and TRBJ1-4, with TRBD1 matching 7 bases. The CDR3 runs 15 residues. The V segment lost 5 bases and the J segment 8 bases; nucleotides outside the gene matches: 11. Germline loops: CDR1 SGHAT, CDR2 FQNNGV. Here the CDR3 reads CASSLSDRDGEKLFF. The CDR3 DNA follows: TGTGCCAGCAGCCTATCTGACAGGGATGGCGAAAAACTGTTTTTT.

Comment on this clone: This sample includes further DNA sequences coding for the same CDR3. The chain uses TRBV27 and TRBJ1-1, with D uncertain. This CDR3 is 13 amino acids long. V was clipped by 2 bases and J by 1 base, with 5 bases between them. Germline values: CDR1 MNHEY, CDR2 SMNVEV (reference sequence). CDR3 nucleotide sequence: TGTGCCAGCAGTTTAGGGCGGAACACTGAAGCTTTCTTT. Encoded protein: CASSLGRNTEAFF.

This chain links TRBV5-1 with TRBJ2-7; TRBD2 matches 9 bases. CDR1 and CDR2 from the germline V gene are SGHRS and YFSETQ. V gave up 4 bases and J gave up 3 bases; unmatched junction bases: 5. The CDR3 is made up of 14 amino acids. CDR3 bases: TGCGCCAGCAGCCGATCGACTAGCGGCTACGAGCAGTACTTC. Protein product: CASSRSTSGYEQYF.

The chain carries TRBV5-1 and TRBJ2-5; 10 bases align to TRBD2. There are 17 residues in the CDR3. Germline CDR1 is SGHRS and CDR2 is YFSETQ. J gave up 4 bases and V 0 bases, and 9 bases lay outside the gene matches. The chain's CDR3 is CASSLGLGLAGAETQYF. The DNA of the CDR3 is TGCGCCAGCAGCTTGGGATTAGGGCTAGCGGGAGCAGAGACCCAGTACTTC.

V usage is TRBV28 and J usage is TRBJ2-5; the D is unclear. In germline, CDR1 is MDHEN, CDR2 SYDVKM. The CDR3 contains 13 residues. The ends were cut back, 5 bases at V and 2 bases at J, with 9 bases in the middle. As DNA, the CDR3 is TGTGCCAGCAGTGTGGGCTCACAAGAGACCCAGTACTTC. It specifies CASSVGSQETQYF.

The J gene is TRBJ2-7, the V gene TRBV19, with a tentative D call TRBD2 (7 bases). CDR1 is LNHDA and CDR2 is SQIVND in the germline V gene (reference sequence). Trimming took 6 bases from V and 2 from J, leaving 14 bases between them. This CDR3 comprises 14 residues. The CDR3 here is CASSLGRGTYEQYF. The CDR3 coding sequence is TGTGCCAGTAGCTTGGGGAGGGGGACCTACGAGCAGTACTTC.

This chain joins TRBV30 and TRBJ2-1, with 9 bases identical to TRBD2. CDR1 and CDR2 from the germline V gene are GTSNPN and SVGIG (reference sequence). V lost 3 bases, J lost 5 bases, and 8 bases stayed unmatched. The CDR3 extends over 15 amino acids. The CDR3 spells CAWSFDLAGNNEQFF. The CDR3 DNA is TGTGCCTGGAGCTTTGACCTAGCGGGGAACAATGAGCAGTTCTTC.

This clone has just one count. The chain has TRBV2 and TRBJ2-1, with D uncertain. Germline V gene sequence: CDR1 SNHLY, CDR2 FYNNEI. CDR3 length: 11 amino acids. V was pared by 7 bases and J by 9 bases, with 10 bases between. As DNA, the CDR3 is TGTGCCAGCAAATCTAGAACTGAGCAGTTCTTC. Its translation: CASKSRTEQFF.

This chain uses TRBV6-2 or TRBV6-3 with TRBJ2-1, with 7 positions matching TRBD1. The CDR3 runs to 13 residues. Trimming at V came to 6 bases and at J to 8 bases, leaving 7 bases not matched to a gene. Germline V lookup: CDR1 MNHEY, CDR2 SVGEGT. Here the CDR3 DNA reads TGTGCCAGCAGCGACAGGGAAAGCGATGAGCAGTTCTTC. Protein sequence: CASSDRESDEQFF.

Written as DNA, the CDR3 is TGTGCCAGCAGTACTCCTCGTGTGGTTGGGGGCGACGGGCGGCTGGTCTACGAGCAGTACTTC. Its translation is CASSTPRVVGGDGRLVYEQYF. The chain links TRBV28 to TRBJ2-7, with D perhaps TRBD1 (6 bases). The CDR3 sequence is 21 residues long. The germline V gene has CDR1 MDHEN and CDR2 SYDVKM. V was pared by 5 bases and J by 3 bases, with 35 bases between.

This clone appeared once. It may be a read error: a sequence one base away is much more abundant. This specimen includes other DNA sequences encoding the same CDR3. The V and J genes are TRBV18 and TRBJ1-1; D is unresolved. V was trimmed by 2 bases and J by 0 bases, leaving 4 bases between them. Germline V gene data show CDR1 as KGHSH and CDR2 as LQKENI. CDR3 length: 13 residues. CDR3 region: CASSPTVNTEAFF. CDR3 in DNA: TGTGCCAGCTCACCAACGGTGAACACTGAAGCTTTCTTT.

This chain links TRBV24-1 with TRBJ1-4; D call uncertain. The germline V gene encodes CDR1 KGHDR and CDR2 SFDVKD. Trimming left V 2 bases short and J 11 bases short, with 5 bases between. The CDR3 sequence is 11 residues long. DNA for the CDR3: TGTGCCACCAGTGATTCGACTAAACTGTTTTTT. Protein product: CATSDSTKLFF.

This clone was recorded only once. The rearrangement links TRBV18 to TRBJ1-1; D is undetermined. This CDR3 region has 14 residues. Trimming left V 0 bases short and J 7 bases short, with 12 bases between. From germline, CDR1 is KGHSH and CDR2 LQKENI. The CDR3 DNA is TGTGCCAGCTCACCACCGAACCTTTACAGTGAAGCTTTCTTT. It yields the protein CASSPPNLYSEAFF.

The chain recombines TRBV5-1 with TRBJ1-2; 7 positions match TRBD1. Germline loops: CDR1 SGHRS, CDR2 YFSETQ. The junction had 8 bases not matched to a gene; V was cut back by 4 bases and J by 5 bases. The CDR3 is 14 residues long. The CDR3, as DNA: TGCGCCAGCAGCCCCCCCGGGACAGAGTATGGCTACACCTTC. It translates to CASSPPGTEYGYTF.

The chain employs TRBV7-3 and TRBJ2-7; D is perhaps TRBD2 (6 bases). Looked up from germline, CDR1 is SGHTA and CDR2 is FQGTGA. This CDR3 has 14 residues. V lost 6 bases, J lost 7 bases, and 19 bases lay in between. This CDR3 is CASSLSGTLGEQYF. CDR3 sequence (DNA): TGTGCCAGCAGTCTTAGCGGAACGCTGGGGGAGCAGTACTTC.

The chain is built from TRBV3-1 (or the pseudogene TRBV3-2) and TRBJ1-2; TRBD1 agrees at 10 bases. This CDR3 is built from 16 residues. Per germline, CDR1 LGHDT and CDR2 YNNKEL (reference sequence). Unmatched junction bases numbered 8, after V lost 5 bases and J lost 2 bases. Written as DNA, the CDR3 is TGTGCCAGCAGCACCCCCGGGACAGGGGTGAACTATGGCTACACCTTC. This codes for CASSTPGTGVNYGYTF.